This T cell receptor beta chain was captured by sequencing in a study of CD8 T cells in Susac syndrome. The RNA, roughly 0.5 to 1 ug, was put through reverse transcription using random hexamers. TCRdb recomputed calls from the immunoSEQ multiplex PCR reads with MiXCR, one row per CDR3 protein. The sample yields about 440,000 distinct CDR3 sequences, 75% to 90% seen once. V dropped 0 bases and J dropped 0; count of bases not matched to a gene: 11. CDR3 length: 19 amino acids. Looked up from germline, CDR1 is MGHRA and CDR2 is YSYEKL. The TCR originated in a human donor with multiple sclerosis. Sequences were obtained from CD8+ T cells from PBMCs. V and J are TRBV4-1 and TRBJ1-3, with 7 bases that match TRBD1. CDR3 bases: TGCGCCAGCAGCCAAGATTTAGTTGGGACAGACCTCTCTGGAAACACCATATATTTT. It translates to CASSQDLVGTDLSGNTIYF.